Below, 13 T cell receptor beta chains from the same sample are listed, as sequenced in a study of post-analysis software for immune sequencing data. Their specific antigens are unknown. Study observations and caveats: Patients showed TRBV5-6, TRBV5-1 and TRBV20-1 among several TRBV segments more frequent than in controls.

The TCR beta cDNA libraries contained unique molecular identifiers. TCRdb ran MiXCR on the PCR reads and lists one entry per CDR3 protein. The sample holds 430,000 or so distinct CDR3 sequences, approximately 37% seen once. Sequenced sample: blood. The receptor set was obtained from a girl aged 2 to 9 with multiple sclerosis.

The V call is TRBV28, the J call TRBJ2-3; TRBD2 aligns across 8 bases. Germline lookup yields CDR1 MDHEN and CDR2 SYDVKM. The CDR3 has 18 residues. Trimming took 2 bases from V and 3 from J; bases not matched to a gene: 13. This CDR3 is CASSLPKGRGGSTDTQYF. The CDR3 DNA follows: TGTGCCAGCAGTTTACCCAAAGGTCGGGGGGGCAGTACAGATACGCAGTATTTT. Full variable domain (rest looked up from reference TRBV28 and TRBJ2-3): DVKVTQSSRYLVKRTGEKVFLECVQDMDHENMFWYRQDPGLGLRLIYFSYDVKMKEKGDIPEGYSVSREKKERFSLILESASTNQTSMYLCASSLPKGRGGSTDTQYFGPGTRLTVL.

The chain employs TRBV5-1 and TRBJ1-2; possible D gene TRBD1, 6 bases. V was trimmed by 4 bases and J by 2 bases, leaving 15 bases between them. Germline loops: CDR1 SGHRS, CDR2 YFSETQ. The CDR3 is 15 residues long. Written as DNA, the CDR3 is TGCGCCAGCAGCCTTTCAGGGGTGACAAACTATGGCTACACCTTC. The encoded protein is CASSLSGVTNYGYTF.

The chain has TRBV20-1 and TRBJ2-3; D not resolved. CDR3 size: 13 residues. With 5 bases removed from V and 4 bases from J, the gap between germline ends came to 13 bases. The germline gives CDR1 DFQATT, CDR2 SNEGSKA (reference sequence). The CDR3 DNA reads as TGCAGTGCTGTCTTGGGGAATTCAGATACGCAGTATTTT. Translated: CSAVLGNSDTQYF.

This chain joins TRBV5-5 and TRBJ2-4; a weak D match, TRBD2 (6 bases). This CDR3 region has 15 residues. Germline loops: CDR1 SGHKS, CDR2 YYEKEE (reference sequence). Trimming shortened V by 4 bases and J by 0 bases, and 11 bases separated the two germline ends. The CDR3 DNA reads as TGTGCCAGCAGCCCCCTGGGGGGAGCCAAAAACATTCAGTACTTC. This translates into CASSPLGGAKNIQYF.

This clonotype was seen only a few times. CDR3: CSVEQSIRESYEQYF. The CDR3 DNA reads TGCAGCGTTGAGCAGAGCATAAGGGAGTCCTACGAGCAGTACTTC. The genes are TRBV29-1 and TRBJ2-7, with a tentative D call TRBD2 (5 bases). Germline CDR1 SQVTM, CDR2 ANQGSEA. The CDR3 contains 15 residues. Trimming cost V 3 bases and J 1 base, with 16 bases left between them.

The gene calls are TRBV7-2 and TRBJ2-6, with D possibly TRBD2 on 6 matching bases. The CDR3 runs 18 residues. The V end lost 4 bases, the J end lost 0 bases, and 16 bases lay between the germline ends. The germline V gene has CDR1 SGHTA and CDR2 FQGNSA. The CDR3 reads CASSSNPQGGSGANVLTF. CDR3 in DNA: TGTGCCAGCAGCTCAAACCCCCAGGGAGGCTCTGGGGCCAACGTCCTGACTTTC.

This clonotype was counted only a few times. This chain joins TRBV5-6 and TRBJ2-7; D is perhaps TRBD1 or TRBD2 (5 bases each). The germline V gene has CDR1 SGHDT and CDR2 YYEEEE. V lost 7 bases to trimming and J lost 3 bases, with 14 bases between them. The CDR3 totals 13 residues. CDR3 sequence: CASQGSAGYEQYF. The CDR3 DNA follows: TGTGCCAGCCAGGGTTCGGCGGGCTACGAGCAGTACTTC.

The chain recombines TRBV5-1 with TRBJ2-1; tentative D call: TRBD2 (5 bases). CDR3 length: 15 residues. Germline V CDR1 and CDR2: SGHRS, YFSETQ. Trimming removed 0 bases at V and 5 bases at J, with 12 bases between. CDR3: CASSLAEPGNNEQFF. DNA for the CDR3: TGCGCCAGCAGCTTGGCGGAGCCGGGAAACAATGAGCAGTTCTTC.

The table lists this clonotype with a few counts. The genes are TRBV12-3 or TRBV12-4 and TRBJ1-4; D uncertain. V was trimmed by 1 base and J by 3 bases, leaving 6 bases between them. The CDR3 is 14 residues long. This CDR3 is CASSLDPPNEKLFF. The DNA for the CDR3 is TGTGCCAGCAGTTTAGACCCTCCTAATGAAAAACTGTTTTTT.

V gene TRBV6-2 or TRBV6-3 combines with J gene TRBJ2-1, with 9 nucleotides matching TRBD2. CDR3 size: 15 residues. The ends lost 5 bases at V and 7 bases at J; junction bases unmatched: 9. CDR1 is MNHEY, CDR2 SVGEGT, per germline. The CDR3 coding sequence is TGTGCCAGCAGTGGCGGGAGGGCCTACGGAAATGAGCAGTTCTTC. Translated: CASSGGRAYGNEQFF.

The chain links TRBV20-1 to TRBJ1-2, with D possibly matching TRBD1 (6 bases). CDR1 is DFQATT and CDR2 is SNEGSKA in the germline V gene (reference sequence). This CDR3 is built from 13 residues. Trimming shortened V by 2 bases and J by 7 bases, and 14 bases separated the two germline ends. The CDR3 DNA is TGCAGTGCTAGATCGGGGGCGGTGGTTGGCTACACCTTC. Translating gives CSARSGAVVGYTF.

This clonotype has a count of ten or more. This chain uses TRBV5-1 with TRBJ1-1, with a weak D call TRBD1 (5 bases). Germline lookup yields CDR1 SGHRS and CDR2 YFSETQ. CDR3 length: 14 residues. V lost 0 bases, J lost 3 bases, and 9 bases lay in between. CDR3 in DNA: TGCGCCAGCAGCTTGGGGGGGGGGTACACTGAAGCTTTCTTT. Translating it yields CASSLGGGYTEAFF.

The chain couples TRBV6-2 or TRBV6-3 to TRBJ2-4; no clear D gene. This CDR3 region has 12 residues. V was cut by 4 bases and J by 6 bases, with 7 bases left in between. Germline CDR1 is MNHEY and CDR2 is SVGEGT. The CDR3 nucleotides read TGTGCCAGCAGTTTTGACCGAAACATTCAGTACTTC. Protein sequence: CASSFDRNIQYF.